These T cell receptor beta chains were read from a single sample in a study of a mutant IDH1 vaccine in newly diagnosed glioma. Generated by immunoSEQ multiplex PCR, the TCRdb table keeps only in-frame clones and is missing some. The sample records around 31,000 clones, approximately 80% being singletons. The antigens of these receptors remain unknown. Sequencing was performed on PBMCs, taken from a glioma patient whose treatment included an IDH1 peptide vaccine. These receptors were taken from a man aged 30-40 years with glioma. CDR3s include the opening cysteine and the closing phenylalanine or tryptophan. Fields, in order: V gene, clone size, D gene, J gene, CDR3 DNA, CDR3 protein. The D gene is left open where the match is weak. The size field is filled for only some rows; it gives once, few, many or a size class.

V gene: TRBV27
clone size: NA
D gene: NA
J gene: TRBJ2-2
CDR3 DNA: TGTGCCAGCACCCCGTGGGGGGAGAACACCGGGGAGCTGTTTTTT
CDR3 protein: CASTPWGENTGELFF

V gene: TRBV5-1
clone size: NA
D gene: NA
J gene: TRBJ2-3
CDR3 DNA: TGCGCCAGCAGCTTGGGGTCCTTAAGCACAGATACGCAGTATTTT
CDR3 protein: CASSLGSLSTDTQYF

V gene: TRBV5-1
clone size: NA
D gene: TRBD1
J gene: TRBJ2-1
CDR3 DNA: TGCGCCAGCAGCCCGGGACAGGGGCAGGGCAAAGAGCAGTTCTTC
CDR3 protein: CASSPGQGQGKEQFF

V gene: TRBV7-2
clone size: NA
D gene: NA
J gene: TRBJ1-2
CDR3 DNA: TGTGCCAGCAGCTTCCGACAGGCCTATGGCTACACCTTC
CDR3 protein: CASSFRQAYGYTF

V gene: TRBV5-6
clone size: NA
D gene: NA
J gene: TRBJ2-7
CDR3 DNA: TGTGCCAGCAGCACATTCTACGAGCAGTACTTC
CDR3 protein: CASSTFYEQYF

V gene: TRBV7-9
clone size: NA
D gene: TRBD2
J gene: TRBJ2-5
CDR3 DNA: TGTGCCAGCAGGCTTAGCGGGAGTTGGGAGACCCAGTACTTC
CDR3 protein: CASRLSGSWETQYF

V gene: TRBV5-1
clone size: NA
D gene: NA
J gene: TRBJ1-3
CDR3 DNA: TGCGCCAGCAGCTTGGTCAGCTTCTCTGGAAACACCATATATTTT
CDR3 protein: CASSLVSFSGNTIYF

V gene: TRBV5-1
clone size: NA
D gene: NA
J gene: TRBJ1-5
CDR3 DNA: TGCGCCAGCAGCGCAGGACACGGGGATAGCAATCAGCCCCAGCATTTT
CDR3 protein: CASSAGHGDSNQPQHF

V gene: TRBV12-5
clone size: NA
D gene: TRBD2
J gene: TRBJ2-7
CDR3 DNA: TGTGCTAGTGCCCCGTTTGCGGGAGGGGAGCAGTACTTC
CDR3 protein: CASAPFAGGEQYF

V gene: TRBV5-6
clone size: NA
D gene: NA
J gene: TRBJ1-1
CDR3 DNA: TGTGCCAGCAGCTTGGAGACGAACACTGAAGCTTTCTTT
CDR3 protein: CASSLETNTEAFF

V gene: TRBV19
clone size: few
D gene: TRBD2
J gene: TRBJ2-1
CDR3 DNA: TGTGCCAGTAGTGGCCTAGCGGCTCCCTACAATGAGCAGTTCTTC
CDR3 protein: CASSGLAAPYNEQFF

V gene: TRBV4-1
clone size: medium-sized
D gene: NA
J gene: TRBJ2-7
CDR3 DNA: TGCGCCAGCAGCCAAGATACAGGGATCTACGAGCAGTACTTC
CDR3 protein: CASSQDTGIYEQYF

V gene: TRBV7-9
clone size: NA
D gene: TRBD2
J gene: TRBJ2-2
CDR3 DNA: TGTGCCAGCAGCTTAGCGCCGGGGGGGGATTACACCGGGGAGCTGTTTTTT
CDR3 protein: CASSLAPGGDYTGELFF

V gene: TRBV10-3
clone size: NA
D gene: TRBD2
J gene: TRBJ2-5
CDR3 DNA: TGTGCCATCAGTCGACTAGCCGGGCCCCAAGAGACCCAGTACTTC
CDR3 protein: CAISRLAGPQETQYF

V gene: TRBV18
clone size: NA
D gene: TRBD2
J gene: TRBJ2-7
CDR3 DNA: TGTGCCAGCTCACCTGGGCAACTAGCGACGACCTCCTACGAGCAGTACTTC
CDR3 protein: CASSPGQLATTSYEQYF

V gene: TRBV5-1
clone size: few
D gene: TRBD2
J gene: TRBJ2-1
CDR3 DNA: TGCGCCAGCAGCCCGGAGGCGGGGGCCTACAATGAGCAGTTCTTC
CDR3 protein: CASSPEAGAYNEQFF

V gene: TRBV6-5
clone size: NA
D gene: NA
J gene: TRBJ1-5
CDR3 DNA: TGTGCCAGCAGCCCTGGGACGGGCAATCAGCCCCAGCATTTT
CDR3 protein: CASSPGTGNQPQHF

V gene: TRBV27
clone size: NA
D gene: NA
J gene: TRBJ2-7
CDR3 DNA: TGTGCCAGCAGTGAGACGGGGACTTTCTACGAGCAGTACTTC
CDR3 protein: CASSETGTFYEQYF

V gene: TRBV27
clone size: few
D gene: NA
J gene: TRBJ1-1
CDR3 DNA: TGTGCCAGCAGTCCCCACGGGGGTTTCACTGAAGCTTTCTTT
CDR3 protein: CASSPHGGFTEAFF

V gene: TRBV6-5
clone size: NA
D gene: NA
J gene: TRBJ1-1
CDR3 DNA: TGTGCCAGCAGGGGGAGCCTAGCCGTGGCTGAAGCTTTCTTT
CDR3 protein: CASRGSLAVAEAFF

V gene: TRBV5-4
clone size: NA
D gene: NA
J gene: TRBJ2-1
CDR3 DNA: TGTGCCAGCAGCTCGACGACTAACAATGAGCAGTTCTTC
CDR3 protein: CASSSTTNNEQFF

V gene: TRBV5-1
clone size: NA
D gene: TRBD1
J gene: TRBJ1-2
CDR3 DNA: TGCGCCAGCAGCCCCACTCCGGGACAGGGGCCCTGGGACTATGGCTACACCTTC
CDR3 protein: CASSPTPGQGPWDYGYTF

V gene: TRBV9
clone size: NA
D gene: NA
J gene: TRBJ2-3
CDR3 DNA: TGTGCCAGCAGCCCATCCGCCCGGGAGCGGGATACGCAGTATTTT
CDR3 protein: CASSPSARERDTQYF

V gene: TRBV19
clone size: once
D gene: NA
J gene: TRBJ2-3
CDR3 DNA: TGTGCCAGTAGTCCCGGTCCTATTGGTAGCACAGATACGCAGTATTTT
CDR3 protein: CASSPGPIGSTDTQYF

V gene: TRBV6-6
clone size: NA
D gene: NA
J gene: TRBJ2-3
CDR3 DNA: TGTGCCAGCACCGCGGGGACAGCCTACACAGATACGCAGTATTTT
CDR3 protein: CASTAGTAYTDTQYF

V gene: TRBV4-1
clone size: NA
D gene: NA
J gene: TRBJ2-1
CDR3 DNA: TGCGCCAGCAGCCAAGACGTCTTCTCTACCTACAATGAGCAGTTCTTC
CDR3 protein: CASSQDVFSTYNEQFF